This TCR beta chain originates from a study of OX40 agonist ivuxolimab in advanced cancers. Study-level information: Cancers in dose escalation were hepatocellular, melanoma, renal cell and head and neck.

TCRdb's table, derived via immunoSEQ multiplex PCR, lists solely in-frame clones and lacks some. The sample consists of roughly 42,000 clones, roughly 90% of them appearing once. General observations from the study: Among the lowest levels of clonal expansion were found in partial responders at 0.1-3.0 mg/kg.

As concerns this clone: Its specificity is unknown.

CDR1 and CDR2 from the germline V gene are LNHDA and SQIVND (reference sequence). Unmatched junction bases numbered 3, after V lost 3 bases and J lost 5 bases. This CDR3 comprises 15 residues. The V and J genes are TRBV19 and TRBJ2-1, with 11 bases identical to TRBD2. This TCR was recovered from an adult with an advanced solid tumor such as melanoma, head and neck, liver or kidney cancer. The starting material was CD4+ or CD8+ T cells sorted from blood, obtained in a trial of the OX40 agonist ivuxolimab. This CDR3 reads CASSMGLAANNEQFF. The CDR3 DNA reads TGTGCCAGTAGTATGGGACTAGCGGCTAACAATGAGCAGTTCTTC.